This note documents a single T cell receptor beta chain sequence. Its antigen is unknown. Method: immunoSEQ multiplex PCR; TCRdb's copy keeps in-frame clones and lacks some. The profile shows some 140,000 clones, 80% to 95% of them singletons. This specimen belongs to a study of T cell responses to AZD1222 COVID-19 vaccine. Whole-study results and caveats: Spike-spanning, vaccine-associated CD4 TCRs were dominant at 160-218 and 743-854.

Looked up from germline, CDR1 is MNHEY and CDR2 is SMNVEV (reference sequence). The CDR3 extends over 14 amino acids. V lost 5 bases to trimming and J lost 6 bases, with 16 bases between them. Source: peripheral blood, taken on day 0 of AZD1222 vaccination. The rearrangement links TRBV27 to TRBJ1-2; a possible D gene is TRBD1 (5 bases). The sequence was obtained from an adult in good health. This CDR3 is CASSTHIRGDGYTF. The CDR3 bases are TGTGCCAGCAGTACCCATATCAGAGGGGATGGCTACACCTTC.